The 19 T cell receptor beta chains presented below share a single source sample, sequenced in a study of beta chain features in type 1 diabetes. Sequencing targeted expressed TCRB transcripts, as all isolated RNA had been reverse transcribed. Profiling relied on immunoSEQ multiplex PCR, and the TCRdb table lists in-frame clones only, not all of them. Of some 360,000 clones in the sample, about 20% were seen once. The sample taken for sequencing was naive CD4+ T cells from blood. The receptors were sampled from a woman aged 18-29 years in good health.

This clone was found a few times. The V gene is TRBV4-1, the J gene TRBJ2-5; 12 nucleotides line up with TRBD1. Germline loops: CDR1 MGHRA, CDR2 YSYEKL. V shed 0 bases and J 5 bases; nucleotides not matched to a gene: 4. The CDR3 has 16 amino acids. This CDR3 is CASSQEGTGGDETQYF. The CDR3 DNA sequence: TGCGCCAGCAGCCAAGAAGGGACAGGGGGCGATGAGACCCAGTACTTC.

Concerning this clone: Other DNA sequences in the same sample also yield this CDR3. Written as DNA, the CDR3 is TGCGCCAGCAGCAGCGGGACTCCGCGGGATACGCAGTATTTT. Its protein is CASSSGTPRDTQYF. The rearrangement joins TRBV5-1 to TRBJ2-3; 7 nucleotides align to TRBD2. Trimming cost V 4 bases and J 6 bases; bases outside gene matches: 8. The CDR3 has 14 amino acids. From germline, CDR1 is SGHRS and CDR2 YFSETQ.

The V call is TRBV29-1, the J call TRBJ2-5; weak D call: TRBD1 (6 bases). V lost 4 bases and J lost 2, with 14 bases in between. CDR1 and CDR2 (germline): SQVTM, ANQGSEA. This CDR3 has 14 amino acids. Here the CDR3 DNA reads TGCAGCGTTGTGTCCAGGGGAATACAAGAGACCCAGTACTTC. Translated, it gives CSVVSRGIQETQYF.

This CDR3 reads CASSEGATQWEQFF. The CDR3 DNA reads as TGTGCCAGCAGCGAGGGGGCTACACAATGGGAGCAGTTCTTC. This chain joins TRBV9 and TRBJ2-1, with 7 bases that match TRBD1. There are 14 residues in the CDR3. Unmatched junction bases numbered 10, after V lost 3 bases and J lost 10 bases. Germline V lookup: CDR1 SGDLS, CDR2 YYNGEE.

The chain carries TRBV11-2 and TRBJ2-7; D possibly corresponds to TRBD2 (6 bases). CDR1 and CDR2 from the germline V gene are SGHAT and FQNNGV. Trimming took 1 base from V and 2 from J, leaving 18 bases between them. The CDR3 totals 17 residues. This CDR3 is CASSLASGTGVTYEQYF. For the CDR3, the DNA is TGTGCCAGCAGCTTAGCCTCCGGGACGGGGGTTACCTACGAGCAGTACTTC.

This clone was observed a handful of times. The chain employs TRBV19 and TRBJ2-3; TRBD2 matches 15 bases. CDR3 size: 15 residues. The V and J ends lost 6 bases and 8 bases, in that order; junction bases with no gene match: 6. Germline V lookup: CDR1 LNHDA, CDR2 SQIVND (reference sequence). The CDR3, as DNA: TGTGCCAGTAGCGGACTAGCGGGGGGGCCTAGTACGCAGTATTTT. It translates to CASSGLAGGPSTQYF.

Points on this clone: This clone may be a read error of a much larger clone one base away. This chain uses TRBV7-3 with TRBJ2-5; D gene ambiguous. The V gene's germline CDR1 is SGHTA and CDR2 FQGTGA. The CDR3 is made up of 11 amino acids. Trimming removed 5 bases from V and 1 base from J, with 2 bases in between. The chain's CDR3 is CASSLQETQYF. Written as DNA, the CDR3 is TGTGCCAGCAGCCTCCAAGAGACCCAGTACTTC.

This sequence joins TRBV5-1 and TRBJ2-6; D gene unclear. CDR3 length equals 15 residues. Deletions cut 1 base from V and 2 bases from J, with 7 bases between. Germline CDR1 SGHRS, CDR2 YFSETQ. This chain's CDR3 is CASSLWSAGANVLTF. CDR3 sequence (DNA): TGCGCCAGCAGCTTGTGGTCGGCTGGGGCCAACGTCCTGACTTTC.

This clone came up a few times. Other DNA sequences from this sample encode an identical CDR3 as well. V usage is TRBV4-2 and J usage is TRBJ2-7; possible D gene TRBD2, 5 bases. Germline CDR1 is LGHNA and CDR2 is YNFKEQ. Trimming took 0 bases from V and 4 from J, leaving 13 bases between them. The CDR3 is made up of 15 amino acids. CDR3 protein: CASSQELAGAYEQYF. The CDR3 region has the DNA TGTGCCAGCAGCCAAGAATTGGCGGGCGCATACGAGCAGTACTTC.

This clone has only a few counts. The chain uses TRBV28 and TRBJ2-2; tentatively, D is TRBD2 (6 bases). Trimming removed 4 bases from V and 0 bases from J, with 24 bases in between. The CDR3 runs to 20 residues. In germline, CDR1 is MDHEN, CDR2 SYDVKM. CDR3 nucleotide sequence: TGTGCCAGCAGTTGGACCACTTCTAGCGCGGAAGTGTCGAACACCGGGGAGCTGTTTTTT. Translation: CASSWTTSSAEVSNTGELFF.

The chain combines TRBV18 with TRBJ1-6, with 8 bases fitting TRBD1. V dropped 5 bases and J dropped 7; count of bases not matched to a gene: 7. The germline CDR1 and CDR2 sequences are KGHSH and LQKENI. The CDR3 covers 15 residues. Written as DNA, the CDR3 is TGTGCCAGCTCATTCACCGGGACAGGAAATTCACCCCTCCACTTT. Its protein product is CASSFTGTGNSPLHF.

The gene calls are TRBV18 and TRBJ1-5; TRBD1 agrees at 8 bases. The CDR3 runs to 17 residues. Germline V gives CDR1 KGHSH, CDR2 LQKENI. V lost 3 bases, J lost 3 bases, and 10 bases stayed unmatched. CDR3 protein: CASSPLPVTGDNQPQHF. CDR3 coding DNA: TGTGCCAGCTCACCCCTTCCGGTGACAGGGGACAATCAGCCCCAGCATTTT. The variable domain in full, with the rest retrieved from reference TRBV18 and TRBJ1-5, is NAGVMQNPRHLVRRRGQEARLRCSPMKGHSHVYWYRQLPEEGLKFMVYLQKENIIDESGMPKERFSAEFPKEGPSILRIQQVVRGDSAAYFCASSPLPVTGDNQPQHFGDGTRLSIL.

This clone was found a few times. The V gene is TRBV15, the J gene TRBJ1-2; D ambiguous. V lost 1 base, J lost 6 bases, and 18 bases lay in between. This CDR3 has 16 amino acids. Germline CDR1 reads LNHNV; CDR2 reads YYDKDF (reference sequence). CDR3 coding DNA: TGTGCCACCAGCAGAGCCGCAACTGCGACACTCCATGGCTACACCTTC. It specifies CATSRAATATLHGYTF.

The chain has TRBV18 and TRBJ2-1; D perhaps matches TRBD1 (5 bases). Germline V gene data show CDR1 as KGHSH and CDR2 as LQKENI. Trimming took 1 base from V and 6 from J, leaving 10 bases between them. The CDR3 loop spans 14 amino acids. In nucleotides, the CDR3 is TGTGCCAGCTCACCACAGGGGTCCCCCAATGAGCAGTTCTTC. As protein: CASSPQGSPNEQFF.

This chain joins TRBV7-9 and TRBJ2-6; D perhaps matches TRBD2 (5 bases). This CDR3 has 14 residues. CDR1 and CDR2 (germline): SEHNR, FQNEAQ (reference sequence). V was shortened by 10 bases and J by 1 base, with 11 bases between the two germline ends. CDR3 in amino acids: CANPGMSGANVLTF. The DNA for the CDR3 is TGTGCCAACCCCGGGATGTCTGGGGCCAACGTCCTGACTTTC.

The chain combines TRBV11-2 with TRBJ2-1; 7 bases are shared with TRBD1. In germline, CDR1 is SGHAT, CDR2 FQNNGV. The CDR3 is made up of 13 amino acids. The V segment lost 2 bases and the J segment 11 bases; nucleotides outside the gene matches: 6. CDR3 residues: CASSLSQGIKQFF. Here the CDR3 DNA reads TGTGCCAGCAGCTTATCACAGGGGATTAAGCAGTTCTTC.

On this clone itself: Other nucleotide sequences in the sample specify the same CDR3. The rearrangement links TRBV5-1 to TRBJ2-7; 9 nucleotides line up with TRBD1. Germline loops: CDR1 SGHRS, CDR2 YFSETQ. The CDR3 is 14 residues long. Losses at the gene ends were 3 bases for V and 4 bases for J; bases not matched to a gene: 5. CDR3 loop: CASSSGQGPYEQYF. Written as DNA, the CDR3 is TGCGCCAGCAGCTCGGGACAGGGACCTTACGAGCAGTACTTC. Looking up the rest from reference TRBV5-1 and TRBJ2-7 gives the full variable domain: KAGVTQTPRYLIKTRGQQVTLSCSPISGHRSVSWYQQTPGQGLQFLFEYFSETQRNKGNFPGRFSGRQFSNSRSEMNVSTLELGDSALYLCASSSGQGPYEQYFGPGTRLTVT.

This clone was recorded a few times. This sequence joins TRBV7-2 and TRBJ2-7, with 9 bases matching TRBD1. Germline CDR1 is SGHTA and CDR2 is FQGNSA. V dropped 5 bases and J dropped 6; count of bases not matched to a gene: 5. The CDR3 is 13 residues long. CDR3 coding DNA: TGTGCCAGCAGCCGGGACAGGGCTCGCGAGCAGTACTTC. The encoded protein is CASSRDRAREQYF.

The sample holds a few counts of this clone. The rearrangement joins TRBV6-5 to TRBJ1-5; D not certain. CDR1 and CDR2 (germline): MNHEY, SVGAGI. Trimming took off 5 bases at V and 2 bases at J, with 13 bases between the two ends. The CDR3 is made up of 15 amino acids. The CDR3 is CASSRGPGGNQPQHF. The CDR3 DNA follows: TGTGCCAGCAGTCGCGGGCCCGGAGGCAATCAGCCCCAGCATTTT.